The source of this TCR beta chain is a study of blood T cell repertoires in COVID-19. The protocol was immunoSEQ multiplex PCR, while the TCRdb copy is restricted to in-frame clones and leaves out a portion. The repertoire has about 190,000 clones, 70% to 90% of them found once; the top ten carry around 24%. CDR3 length: 16 amino acids. In germline, CDR1 is LNHNV, CDR2 YYDKDF (reference sequence). With 0 bases removed from V and 11 bases from J, the gap between germline ends came to 20 bases. The sample comprised PBMCs or T cells enriched from blood (not recorded which). The chain couples TRBV15 to TRBJ1-5; possible D gene TRBD1, 5 bases. This sequence originates from a middle-aged woman in a cohort exposed to, infected with or recovered from COVID-19 (not recorded which). CDR3 region: CATSRDQGGGESAQHF. As DNA, the CDR3 is TGTGCCACCAGCAGAGATCAGGGTGGAGGGGAGTCAGCCCAGCATTTT.